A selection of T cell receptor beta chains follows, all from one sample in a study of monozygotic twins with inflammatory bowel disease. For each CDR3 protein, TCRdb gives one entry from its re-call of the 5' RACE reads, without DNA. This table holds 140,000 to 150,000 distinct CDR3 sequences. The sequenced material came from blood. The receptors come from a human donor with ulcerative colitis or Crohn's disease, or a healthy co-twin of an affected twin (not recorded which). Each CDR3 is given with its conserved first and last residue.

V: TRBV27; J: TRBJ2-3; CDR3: CASSFGTPSDTQYF
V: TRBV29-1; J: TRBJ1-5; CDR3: CSVERVQGAQPQHF
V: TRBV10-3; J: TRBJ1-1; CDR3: CAISGGPSTEAFF
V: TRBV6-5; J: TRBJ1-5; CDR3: CASNSGGGNQPQHF
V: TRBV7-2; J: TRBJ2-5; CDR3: CASRYTGQETQYF
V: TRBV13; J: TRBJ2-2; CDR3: CASSLGRSPRSTGELFF
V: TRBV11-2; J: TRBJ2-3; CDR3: CASSSFQRVFTDTQYF
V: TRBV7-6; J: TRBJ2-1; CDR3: CASSLEVAGGRNEQFF
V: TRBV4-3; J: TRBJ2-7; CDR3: CASSQDLRGSYEQYF
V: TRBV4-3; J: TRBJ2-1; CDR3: CASSQDGLAGGRNEQFF
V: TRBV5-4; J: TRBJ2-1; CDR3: CASSPYSGSSYNEQFF
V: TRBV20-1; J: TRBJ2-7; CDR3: CSARTHYEQYF
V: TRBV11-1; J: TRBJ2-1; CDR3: CASSLVSRAGEQFF
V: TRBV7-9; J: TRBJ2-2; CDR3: CASSLSGAGELFF
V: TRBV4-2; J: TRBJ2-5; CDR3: CASSQDLGGETQYF
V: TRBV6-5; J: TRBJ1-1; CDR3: CASRKRNTEAFF
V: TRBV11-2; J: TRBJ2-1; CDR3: CASSNRLDRASSYNEQFF
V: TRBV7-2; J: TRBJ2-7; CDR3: CASSSGLAGYYEQYF
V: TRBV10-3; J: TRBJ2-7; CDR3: CAISQGPLYEQYF
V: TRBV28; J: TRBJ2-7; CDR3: CASRVTYDQYF
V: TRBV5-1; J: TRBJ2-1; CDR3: CASSFTADSYNEQFF
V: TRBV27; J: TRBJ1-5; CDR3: CASSLGARNQPQHF
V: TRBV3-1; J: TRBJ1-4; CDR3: CASSHAGQAVYF
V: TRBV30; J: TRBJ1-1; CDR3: CAWSDRGDTEAFF
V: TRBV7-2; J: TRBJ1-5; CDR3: CASSLDRNQPQHF
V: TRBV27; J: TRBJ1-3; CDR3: CASRPTGLRNTIYF
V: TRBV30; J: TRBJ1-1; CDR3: CAWSVNSQMFDFF
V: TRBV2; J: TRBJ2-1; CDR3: CALTDSSGLMKQFF
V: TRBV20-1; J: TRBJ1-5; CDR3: CSAPGGTSNQPQHF
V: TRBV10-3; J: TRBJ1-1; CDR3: CASTPSGGQGTEAFF
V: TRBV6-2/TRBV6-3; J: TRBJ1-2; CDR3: CASSYTRTAGYTF
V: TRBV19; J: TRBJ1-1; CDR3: CASTPQGANTEAFF
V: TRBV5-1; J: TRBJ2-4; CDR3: CASSLGTGLAKNMQYF
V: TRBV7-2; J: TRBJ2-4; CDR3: CASSLGGAAGRNIQYF
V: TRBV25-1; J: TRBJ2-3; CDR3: CASSRQRATDTQYF
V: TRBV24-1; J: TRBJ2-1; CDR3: CATLSRDTNEQFF
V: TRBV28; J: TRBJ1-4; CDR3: CASSPSDRAATNEKLFF
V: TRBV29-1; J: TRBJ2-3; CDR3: CSERQGGTDTQYF
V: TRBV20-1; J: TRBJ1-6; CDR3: CSARPGGESSYNSPLHF
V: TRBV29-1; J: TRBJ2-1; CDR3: CSVGLAGAHSEQFF
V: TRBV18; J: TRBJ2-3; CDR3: CASSPPVADTQYF
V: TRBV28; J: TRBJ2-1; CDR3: CASSSPGGFDNEQFF
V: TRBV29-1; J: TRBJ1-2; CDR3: CSVEGGFSNYGYTF
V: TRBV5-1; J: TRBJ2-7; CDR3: CASSLTGIQDSYEQYF
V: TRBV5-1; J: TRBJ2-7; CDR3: CASSLGGRGSYEQYF
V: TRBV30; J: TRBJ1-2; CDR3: CAWSVGGGYTF
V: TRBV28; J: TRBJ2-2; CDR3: CASSLGQGVIGELFF
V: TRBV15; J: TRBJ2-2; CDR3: CATSRERLALFF
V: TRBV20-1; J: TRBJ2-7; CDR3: CSAGWSGSSYEQYF
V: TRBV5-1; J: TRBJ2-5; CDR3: CASSSYAGDQETQYF